The 24 T cell receptor beta chains in this list originate from one sample, sequenced in a study of cytomegalovirus exposure and HLA in healthy donors. The PCR ran on 60 Vbeta and 13 Jbeta primers. Clones were sequenced by immunoSEQ multiplex PCR, and TCRdb holds only the in-frame ones, with some missing. The sample has approximately 89,000 clones; about 75% are singletons. Sample: PBMCs. All receptors derive from a man aged 25 to 45 in good health and CMV-seropositive.

The rearrangement links TRBV18 to TRBJ2-6, with a tentative D call TRBD1 (5 bases). This CDR3 contains 17 residues. Between the trimmed V and J ends, which lost 0 bases and 0 bases, there was a span of 9 bases. Germline CDR1 reads KGHSH; CDR2 reads LQKENI. In nucleotides, the CDR3 is TGTGCCAGCTCACCACCCGGACACCTCTCTGGGGCCAACGTCCTGACTTTC. It is translated as CASSPPGHLSGANVLTF.

V usage is TRBV27 and J usage is TRBJ2-1; TRBD2 matches 10 bases. Germline V gives CDR1 MNHEY, CDR2 SMNVEV (reference sequence). The CDR3 covers 19 residues. V shed 5 bases, J shed 0 bases, and the junction held 13 bases outside the gene matches. CDR3 sequence: CASSPTGLAGESSYNEQFF. As DNA, the CDR3 is TGTGCCAGCAGTCCCACGGGGCTAGCGGGGGAGAGCTCCTACAATGAGCAGTTCTTC.

Comments on this clone: Other DNA sequences in the sample encode the same CDR3. The chain is built from TRBV7-8 and TRBJ1-5; no clear D. This CDR3 has 14 amino acids. The germline gives CDR1 SGHVS, CDR2 FQNEAQ. The V gene lost 2 bases and the J gene lost 2 bases, with 7 bases spanning the gap. Here the CDR3 reads CASSLNRGNQPQHF. The CDR3 DNA sequence: TGTGCCAGCAGCTTAAACAGAGGCAATCAGCCCCAGCATTTT.

This clone was seen a few times. This chain links TRBV5-1 with TRBJ2-1, with 7 bases matching TRBD2. The CDR3 consists of 15 residues. With 0 bases clipped from V and 6 bases from J, the junction kept 6 bases outside the gene matches. The germline gives CDR1 SGHRS, CDR2 YFSETQ. CDR3 bases: TGCGCCAGCAGCTTGGCCGGGGGGACGGGCAATGAGCAGTTCTTC. It yields the protein CASSLAGGTGNEQFF.

The V call is TRBV4-1, the J call TRBJ2-5; TRBD2 matches 8 bases. V gave up 2 bases and J gave up 1 base; unmatched junction bases: 3. This CDR3 contains 15 residues. The V gene's germline CDR1 is MGHRA and CDR2 YSYEKL. CDR3 bases: TGCGCCAGCAGCCAATCTGGGACTAGCCAAGAGACCCAGTACTTC. Translation: CASSQSGTSQETQYF.

J is TRBJ2-5 and V is TRBV10-1; 11 bases agree with TRBD1. This CDR3 has 16 amino acids. Germline V gene sequence: CDR1 WNHNN, CDR2 SYGVQD (reference sequence). V was pared by 7 bases and J by 2 bases, with 9 bases of the junction left unmatched. The CDR3 spells CASTRLRDRGQETQYF. The CDR3 DNA sequence: TGCGCCAGCACTCGACTCCGGGACAGGGGGCAAGAGACCCAGTACTTC.

This clone was seen a few times. The gene calls are TRBV30 and TRBJ1-6; D remains unclear. The CDR3 consists of 14 residues. Germline CDR1 GTSNPN, CDR2 SVGIG (reference sequence). V was cut by 0 bases and J by 6 bases, with 9 bases left in between. The CDR3 DNA reads as TGTGCCTGGAGTGTACCGGGGATTAATTCACCCCTCCACTTT. It codes for CAWSVPGINSPLHF.

The genes are TRBV6-1 and TRBJ1-1, with 10 positions matching TRBD1. The trim removed 3 bases at V and 8 bases at J, leaving 9 bases unmatched. This CDR3 region has 15 residues. Per the germline V gene, CDR1 is MNHNS and CDR2 is SASEGT. The CDR3 nucleotides are TGTGCCAGCAGTGAGCCGGGACAGGGGAGGCCCGAAGCTTTCTTT. It yields the protein CASSEPGQGRPEAFF.

V usage is TRBV14 and J usage is TRBJ2-1; a possible D gene is TRBD1 (6 bases). The germline CDR1 and CDR2 sequences are SGHDN and FVKESK. V lost 0 bases, J lost 6 bases, and 15 bases lay in between. The CDR3 has 16 residues. This chain's CDR3 is CASSQDLGRGGNEQFF. CDR3 nucleotides: TGTGCCAGCAGCCAAGATCTTGGCAGGGGTGGCAATGAGCAGTTCTTC. Full variable domain (missing parts from reference TRBV14 and TRBJ2-1): EAGVTQFPSHSVIEKGQTVTLRCDPISGHDNLYWYRRVMGKEIKFLLHFVKESKQDESGMPNNRFLAERTGGTYSTLKVQPAELEDSGVYFCASSQDLGRGGNEQFFGPGTRLTVL.

The chain has TRBV27 and TRBJ2-7; the match to TRBD2 covers 10 bases. Germline V gives CDR1 MNHEY, CDR2 SMNVEV (reference sequence). V was pared by 5 bases and J by 7 bases, with 20 bases of the junction left unmatched. The CDR3 extends over 18 amino acids. The CDR3 nucleotides read TGTGCCAGCAGTCCCCGGGGGGTTCGTCCCACTAGCGGGGTTGAGCAGTACTTC. Translation: CASSPRGVRPTSGVEQYF.

The chain recombines TRBV6-6 with TRBJ2-5; D possibly corresponds to TRBD1 (6 bases). Looked up from germline, CDR1 is MNHNY and CDR2 is SVGAGI (reference sequence). Trimming took off 4 bases at V and 1 base at J, with 13 bases between the two ends. The CDR3 has 15 amino acids. CDR3 loop: CASSSTGSGQETQYF. DNA of the CDR3: TGTGCCAGCAGTTCCACAGGGTCGGGCCAAGAGACCCAGTACTTC.

In its sample, this clone was seen a few times. This chain connects TRBV5-1 to TRBJ1-2, with a tentative D call TRBD1 (6 bases). The CDR3 loop spans 14 amino acids. Germline loops: CDR1 SGHRS, CDR2 YFSETQ. Trimming removed 0 bases from V and 6 bases from J, with 12 bases in between. CDR3 sequence (DNA): TGCGCCAGCAGCTTGGGTAACAGGGATGATGGCTACACCTTC. This translates into CASSLGNRDDGYTF. The entire variable domain, with the rest obtained from reference TRBV5-1 and TRBJ1-2, is as follows: KAGVTQTPRYLIKTRGQQVTLSCSPISGHRSVSWYQQTPGQGLQFLFEYFSETQRNKGNFPGRFSGRQFSNSRSEMNVSTLELGDSALYLCASSLGNRDDGYTFGSGTRLTVV.

A few counts support this clone. A junction end diverges from the germline sequence, so it may reflect a read error. The V gene is TRBV5-1, the J gene TRBJ1-1; the D gene is possibly TRBD1 (5 bases). Germline V lookup: CDR1 SGHRS, CDR2 YFSETQ. This CDR3 has 16 residues. CDR3: CASSPSTGTTRTGAFF. Written as DNA, the CDR3 is TGCGCCAGCAGTCCCTCAACCGGGACTACCAGAACTGGAGCTTTCTTT.

This chain joins TRBV6-5 and TRBJ2-3; weak D call: TRBD2 (6 bases). The germline V and J ends were trimmed by 6 bases and 0 bases, with 13 bases remaining between them. Germline loops: CDR1 MNHEY, CDR2 SVGAGI. The length of the CDR3 is 15 residues. The CDR3 coding sequence is TGTGCCAGCAGCCCCGTGGGGACTAGCACAGATACGCAGTATTTT. Its protein is CASSPVGTSTDTQYF.

This chain joins TRBV6-5 and TRBJ1-2; weak D call: TRBD1 (5 bases). Trimming shortened V by 2 bases and J by 4 bases, and 17 bases separated the two germline ends. This CDR3 contains 16 residues. Germline CDR1 MNHEY, CDR2 SVGAGI. CDR3 residues: CASSYGLQGFGYGYTF. In DNA, the CDR3 is TGTGCCAGCAGTTACGGGCTTCAGGGATTCGGCTATGGCTACACCTTC.

The CDR3 here is CASSTRTDSRKNIQYF. The CDR3 DNA follows: TGTGCCAGTAGTACGAGGACAGATTCAAGAAAAAACATTCAGTACTTC. V usage is TRBV19 and J usage is TRBJ2-4, with D possibly TRBD1 on 6 matching bases. V was clipped by 4 bases and J by 4 bases, with 17 bases between them. The CDR3 contains 16 residues. Germline loops: CDR1 LNHDA, CDR2 SQIVND (reference sequence).

V gene TRBV14 combines with J gene TRBJ2-1; 7 nucleotides match TRBD2. CDR1 and CDR2 from the germline V gene are SGHDN and FVKESK. The CDR3 totals 15 residues. The V and J ends lost 4 bases and 9 bases, in that order; junction bases with no gene match: 12. The CDR3 loop is CASSPREGPIGEQFF. CDR3 bases: TGTGCCAGCAGCCCAAGGGAGGGTCCCATTGGTGAGCAGTTCTTC. The whole variable domain, filled in from reference TRBV14 and TRBJ2-1, reads EAGVTQFPSHSVIEKGQTVTLRCDPISGHDNLYWYRRVMGKEIKFLLHFVKESKQDESGMPNNRFLAERTGGTYSTLKVQPAELEDSGVYFCASSPREGPIGEQFFGPGTRLTVL.

The chain has TRBV4-3 and TRBJ2-3; TRBD2 agrees at 8 bases. CDR3 length: 19 residues. Germline trimming cut 1 base from V and 0 bases from J; bases unmatched to any gene: 12. The germline CDR1 and CDR2 sequences are LGHNA and YSLEER. Here the CDR3 DNA reads TGCGCCAGCAGCCAAGCGGCCCTCGGGGGGGGGAGTAGCACAGATACGCAGTATTTT. Its protein product is CASSQAALGGGSSTDTQYF.

The chain has TRBV6-5 and TRBJ2-5; TRBD1 aligns across 11 bases. With V trimmed by 6 bases and J by 4 bases, 7 bases remained unmatched. The length of the CDR3 is 15 residues. Germline-derived CDR1 and CDR2 are MNHEY and SVGAGI. The CDR3 nucleotides read TGTGCCAGCAGGGGGACAGGGGGTATGGTAGAGACCCAGTACTTC. This gives the protein CASRGTGGMVETQYF.

The chain uses TRBV15 and TRBJ1-5, with D unclear. The CDR3 is 12 amino acids. Germline CDR1 reads LNHNV; CDR2 reads YYDKDF (reference sequence). V was clipped by 6 bases and J by 2 bases, with 5 bases between them. The CDR3 region has the DNA TGTGCCACCAGGGCAGGCAATCAGCCCCAGCATTTT. Protein product: CATRAGNQPQHF.

The chain links TRBV4-1 to TRBJ2-1, with 8 bases lining up with TRBD2. Germline V CDR1 and CDR2: MGHRA, YSYEKL. This CDR3 is built from 16 residues. With 1 base clipped from V and 6 bases from J, the junction kept 8 bases outside the gene matches. The CDR3 DNA reads TGCGCCAGCAGCCAAGCCCAAGGACTAGCCCCCAATGAGCAGTTCTTC. The encoded protein is CASSQAQGLAPNEQFF.

The rearrangement links TRBV6-5 to TRBJ1-5, with 8 bases aligning to TRBD1. Germline trimming cut 6 bases from V and 5 bases from J; bases unmatched to any gene: 3. Germline CDR1 is MNHEY and CDR2 is SVGAGI. The CDR3 sequence is 13 residues long. The CDR3 sequence is CASSTGGYQPQHF. DNA for the CDR3: TGTGCCAGCAGCACAGGGGGATATCAGCCCCAGCATTTT.

V usage is TRBV5-1 and J usage is TRBJ1-4, with a weak D call TRBD1 (6 bases). With 7 bases removed from V and 0 bases from J, the gap between germline ends came to 10 bases. Germline V gives CDR1 SGHRS, CDR2 YFSETQ. This CDR3 spans 14 amino acids. CDR3: CASRGQTTNEKLFF. In DNA, the CDR3 is TGCGCCAGCCGAGGACAGACAACTAATGAAAAACTGTTTTTT.

The V gene is TRBV6-5, the J gene TRBJ1-2; no firm D call. V lost 6 bases, J lost 4 bases, and 9 bases lay in between. The V gene's germline CDR1 is MNHEY and CDR2 SVGAGI. This CDR3 comprises 12 residues. The CDR3 spells CASRSYGYGYTF. For the CDR3, the DNA is TGTGCCAGCAGGAGTTACGGCTATGGCTACACCTTC.